This TCR beta chain was identified in a study of T cell repertoires in cytomegalovirus infection. As for the study in general: Recently identified HLA-C-restricted and well-studied HLA-B-restricted CMV epitopes were used. From public TCR beta signatures came an indication of both CMV infection and matching HLA type. Study results and limitations: Carriage of CMV together with the relevant HLA was identifiable through cumulative public TCR beta family frequency. Clonotype analysis showed dominance of the ex vivo response by HLA-C-restricted CMV-specific TCR beta clonotypes.

Worth noting for this clonotype: The antigen is unknown.

In germline, CDR1 is KGHSH, CDR2 LQKENI. The CDR3 loop spans 18 amino acids. The V and J ends lost 5 bases and 3 bases, in that order; junction bases with no gene match: 6. TCRdb reanalysed the reads using MiXCR and keeps one entry per CDR3 protein. Among about 310,000 distinct CDR3 sequences listed, 20% to 30% were seen once. V usage is TRBV18 and J usage is TRBJ2-6, with TRBD2 matching over 14 bases. This receptor was taken from a human donor in good health (CMV status not recorded). Some clones in this sample may be carry-over from other donors' samples. The material was cultured PBMCs, obtained from culture after CMV antigen stimulation. This CDR3 is CASSMGLAGVGGANVLTF. CDR3 nucleotide sequence: TGTGCCAGCTCAATGGGACTAGCGGGAGTCGGTGGGGCCAACGTCCTGACTTTC.